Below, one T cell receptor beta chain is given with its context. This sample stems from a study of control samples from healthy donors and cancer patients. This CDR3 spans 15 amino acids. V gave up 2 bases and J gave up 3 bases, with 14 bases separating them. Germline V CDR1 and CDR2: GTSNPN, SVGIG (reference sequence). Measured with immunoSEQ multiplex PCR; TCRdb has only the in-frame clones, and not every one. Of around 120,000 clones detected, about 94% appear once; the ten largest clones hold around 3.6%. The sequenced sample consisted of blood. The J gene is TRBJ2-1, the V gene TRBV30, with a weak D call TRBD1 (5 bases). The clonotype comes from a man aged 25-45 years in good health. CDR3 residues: CAWSRGRVIYNEQFF. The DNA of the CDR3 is TGTGCCTGGAGTAGGGGCAGGGTGATCTACAATGAGCAGTTCTTC.